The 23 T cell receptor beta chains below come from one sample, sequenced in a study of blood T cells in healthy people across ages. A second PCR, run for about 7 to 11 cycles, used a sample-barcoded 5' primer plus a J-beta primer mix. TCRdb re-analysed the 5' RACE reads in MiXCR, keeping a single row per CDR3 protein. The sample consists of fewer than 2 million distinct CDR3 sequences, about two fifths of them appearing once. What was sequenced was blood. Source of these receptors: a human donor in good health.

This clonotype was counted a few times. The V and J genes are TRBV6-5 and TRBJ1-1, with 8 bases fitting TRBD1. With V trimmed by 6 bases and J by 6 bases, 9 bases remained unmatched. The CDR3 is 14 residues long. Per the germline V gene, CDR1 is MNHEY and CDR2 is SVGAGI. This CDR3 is CASSRTGQEPEAFF. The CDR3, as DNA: TGTGCCAGCAGCCGGACAGGGCAAGAACCTGAAGCTTTCTTT.

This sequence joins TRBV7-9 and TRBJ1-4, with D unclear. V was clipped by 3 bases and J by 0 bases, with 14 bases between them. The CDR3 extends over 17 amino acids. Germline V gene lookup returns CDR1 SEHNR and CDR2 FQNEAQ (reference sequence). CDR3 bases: TGTGCCAGCAGCTTTGGTGATGAAAGGCCAACTAATGAAAAACTGTTTTTT. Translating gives CASSFGDERPTNEKLFF.

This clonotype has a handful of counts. The CDR3 coding sequence is TGCAGCGTTGTCCGAACAGCTGGACAGGAGGCTGGCTACACCTTC. Translating it yields CSVVRTAGQEAGYTF. The V gene is TRBV29-1, the J gene TRBJ1-2, with 7 bases identical to TRBD1. The CDR3 runs 15 residues. The J segment lost 7 bases and the V segment lost 4 bases, leaving 15 bases of the junction unmatched. From germline, CDR1 is SQVTM and CDR2 ANQGSEA.

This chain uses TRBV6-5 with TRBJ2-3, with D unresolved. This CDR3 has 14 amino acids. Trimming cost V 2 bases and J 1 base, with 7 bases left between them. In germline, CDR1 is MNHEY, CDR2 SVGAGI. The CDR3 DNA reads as TGTGCCAGCAGTTACAGTCAGGGCACAGATACGCAGTATTTT. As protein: CASSYSQGTDTQYF.

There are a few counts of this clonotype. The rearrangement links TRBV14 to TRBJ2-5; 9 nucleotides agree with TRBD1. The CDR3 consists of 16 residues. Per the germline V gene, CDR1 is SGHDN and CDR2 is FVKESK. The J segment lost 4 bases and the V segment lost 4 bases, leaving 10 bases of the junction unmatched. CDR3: CASSPTLRDRAETQYF. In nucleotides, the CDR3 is TGTGCCAGCAGCCCCACCCTACGGGACAGGGCAGAGACCCAGTACTTC.

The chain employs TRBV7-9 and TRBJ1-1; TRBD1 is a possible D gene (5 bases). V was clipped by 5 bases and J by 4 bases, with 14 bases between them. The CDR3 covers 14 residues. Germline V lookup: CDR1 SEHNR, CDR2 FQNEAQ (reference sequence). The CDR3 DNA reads TGTGCCAGCAGCCCTCGCCGGGGGTCCACTGAAGCTTTCTTT. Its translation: CASSPRRGSTEAFF.

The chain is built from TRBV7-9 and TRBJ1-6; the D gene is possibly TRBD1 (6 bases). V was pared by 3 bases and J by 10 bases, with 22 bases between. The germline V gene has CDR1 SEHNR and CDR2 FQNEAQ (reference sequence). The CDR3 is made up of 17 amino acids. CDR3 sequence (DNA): TGTGCCAGCAGCTTCCGGGAGCCAGGGGCGAAGAGGTCACCCCTCCACTTT. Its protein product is CASSFREPGAKRSPLHF.

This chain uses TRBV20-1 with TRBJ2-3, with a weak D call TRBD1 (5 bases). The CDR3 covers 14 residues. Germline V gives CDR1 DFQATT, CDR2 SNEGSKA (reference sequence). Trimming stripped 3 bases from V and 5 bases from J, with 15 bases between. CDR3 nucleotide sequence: TGCAGTGCTAGCCGTTCAGGGCTTCTAGATACGCAGTATTTT. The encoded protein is CSASRSGLLDTQYF.

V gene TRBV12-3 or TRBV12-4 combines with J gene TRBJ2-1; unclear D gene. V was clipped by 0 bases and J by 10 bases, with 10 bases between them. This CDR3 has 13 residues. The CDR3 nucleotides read TGTGCCAGCAGTTTAGCTGGCAGCTACGAGCAGTTCTTC. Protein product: CASSLAGSYEQFF.

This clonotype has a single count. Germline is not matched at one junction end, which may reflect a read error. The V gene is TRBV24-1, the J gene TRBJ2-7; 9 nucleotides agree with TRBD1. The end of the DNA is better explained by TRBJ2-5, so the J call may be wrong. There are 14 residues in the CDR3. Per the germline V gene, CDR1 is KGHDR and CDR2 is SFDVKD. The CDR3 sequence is CAPSQTGGQETQYF. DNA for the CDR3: TGTGCCCCCAGCCAGACAGGGGGTCAGGAGACCCAGTACTTC.

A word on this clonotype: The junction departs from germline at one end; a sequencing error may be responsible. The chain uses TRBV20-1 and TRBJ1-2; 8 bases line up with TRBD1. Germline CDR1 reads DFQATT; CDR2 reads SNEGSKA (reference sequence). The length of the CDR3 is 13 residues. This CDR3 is CSARGQGHYGYTF. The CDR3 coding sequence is TGCAGTGCTCGAGGACAGGGCCACTATGGCTACACTTTC.

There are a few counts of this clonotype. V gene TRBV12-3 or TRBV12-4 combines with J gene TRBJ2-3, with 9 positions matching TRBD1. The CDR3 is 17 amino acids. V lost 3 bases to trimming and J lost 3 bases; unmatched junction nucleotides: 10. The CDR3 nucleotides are TGTGCCAGCAGTTTTATACTCGGGACAGGGAGAACAGATACGCAGTATTTT. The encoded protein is CASSFILGTGRTDTQYF.

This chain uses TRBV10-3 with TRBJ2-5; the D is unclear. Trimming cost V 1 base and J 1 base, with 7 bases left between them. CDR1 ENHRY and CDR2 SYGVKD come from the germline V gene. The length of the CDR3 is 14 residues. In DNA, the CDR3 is TGTGCCATCAGTGAGTACGGGTTCCAAGAGACCCAGTACTTC. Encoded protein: CAISEYGFQETQYF.

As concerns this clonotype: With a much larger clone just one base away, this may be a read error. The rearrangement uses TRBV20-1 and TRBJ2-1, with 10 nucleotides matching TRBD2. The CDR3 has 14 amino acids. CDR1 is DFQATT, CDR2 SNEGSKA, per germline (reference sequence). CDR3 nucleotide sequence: TGCAGAGCTCACGGACTAGCGGAGTACAATGAGCAGTTCTTC. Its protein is CRAHGLAEYNEQFF.

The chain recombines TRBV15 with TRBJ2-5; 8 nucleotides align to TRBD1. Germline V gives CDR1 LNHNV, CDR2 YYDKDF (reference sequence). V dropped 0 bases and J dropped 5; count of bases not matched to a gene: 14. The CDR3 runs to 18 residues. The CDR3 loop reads CATSRDPRTGTMRETQYF. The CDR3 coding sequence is TGTGCCACCAGCAGAGACCCCCGGACAGGGACCATGAGGGAGACCCAGTACTTC.

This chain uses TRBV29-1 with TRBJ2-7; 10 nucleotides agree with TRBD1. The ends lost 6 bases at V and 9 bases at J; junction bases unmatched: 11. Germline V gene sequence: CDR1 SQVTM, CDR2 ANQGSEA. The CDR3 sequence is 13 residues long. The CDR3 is CSVSKGQGDGQYF. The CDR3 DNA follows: TGCAGCGTATCTAAAGGACAGGGGGACGGGCAGTACTTC.

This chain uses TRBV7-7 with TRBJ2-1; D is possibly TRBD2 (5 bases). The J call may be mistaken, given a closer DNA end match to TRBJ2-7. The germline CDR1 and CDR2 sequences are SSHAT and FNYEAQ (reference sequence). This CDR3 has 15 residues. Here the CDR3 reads CASSSSSHNYNEQYF. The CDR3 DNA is TGTGCCAGCAGCTCCTCTAGCCACAACTACAATGAGCAGTACTTC.

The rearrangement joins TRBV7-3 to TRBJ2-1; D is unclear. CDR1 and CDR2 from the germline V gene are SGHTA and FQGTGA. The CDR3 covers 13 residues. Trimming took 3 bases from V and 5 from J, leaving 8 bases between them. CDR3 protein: CASSFKANNEQFF. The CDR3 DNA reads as TGTGCCAGCAGCTTCAAAGCGAACAATGAGCAGTTCTTC.

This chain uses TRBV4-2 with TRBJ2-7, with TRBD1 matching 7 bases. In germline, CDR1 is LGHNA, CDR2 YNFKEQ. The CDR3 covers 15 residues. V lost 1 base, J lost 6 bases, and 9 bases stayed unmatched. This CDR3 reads CASSQGTGVSIEQYF. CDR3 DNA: TGTGCCAGCAGCCAAGGAACAGGGGTTTCTATCGAGCAGTACTTC.

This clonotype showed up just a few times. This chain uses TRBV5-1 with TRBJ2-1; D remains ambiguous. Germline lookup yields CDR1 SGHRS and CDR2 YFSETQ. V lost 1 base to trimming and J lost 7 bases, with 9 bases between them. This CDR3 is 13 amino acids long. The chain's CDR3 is CASSLNRLNEQFF. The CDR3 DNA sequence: TGCGCCAGCAGCTTGAACAGATTAAATGAGCAGTTCTTC.

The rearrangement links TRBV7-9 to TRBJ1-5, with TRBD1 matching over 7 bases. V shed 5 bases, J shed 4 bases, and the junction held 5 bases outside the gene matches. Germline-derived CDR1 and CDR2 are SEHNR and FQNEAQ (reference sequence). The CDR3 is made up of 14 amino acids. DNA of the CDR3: TGTGCCAGCAGCCCGGGACAGTGGAATCAGCCCCAGCATTTT. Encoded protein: CASSPGQWNQPQHF.

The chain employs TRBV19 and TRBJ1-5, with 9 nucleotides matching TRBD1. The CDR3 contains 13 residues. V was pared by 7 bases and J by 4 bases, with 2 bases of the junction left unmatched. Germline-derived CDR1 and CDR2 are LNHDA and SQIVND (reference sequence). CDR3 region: CASNRGPNQPQHF. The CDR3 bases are TGTGCCAGTAACAGGGGGCCTAATCAGCCCCAGCATTTT.

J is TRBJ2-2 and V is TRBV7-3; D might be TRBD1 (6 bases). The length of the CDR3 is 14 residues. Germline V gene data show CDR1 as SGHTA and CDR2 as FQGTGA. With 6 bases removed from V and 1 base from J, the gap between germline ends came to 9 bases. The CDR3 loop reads CASSSQGNTGELFF. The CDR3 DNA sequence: TGTGCCAGCAGTTCACAGGGGAACACCGGGGAGCTGTTTTTT.